Here is one TCR beta chain with its context. The sample is drawn from a study of blood T cells in healthy people across ages. The authors ran a second PCR of roughly 6 to 12 cycles using a sample-barcoded 5' primer and a J-beta primer mix. TCRdb analysed the 5' RACE reads with MiXCR anew, one entry per CDR3 protein. Of roughly 1,500,000 distinct CDR3 sequences in the sample, around 35% were seen once. The V gene lost 2 bases and the J gene lost 7 bases, with 8 bases spanning the gap. The germline V gene has CDR1 SGHTA and CDR2 FQGTGA. There are 13 residues in the CDR3. This chain joins TRBV7-3 and TRBJ2-2; no clear D gene. Input material: blood. This TCR came from a woman aged 30 to 39 in good health. CDR3 loop: CASSLYYSGELFF. Written as DNA, the CDR3 is TGTGCCAGCAGCTTATATTATAGCGGGGAGCTGTTTTTT. The whole variable domain, remainder taken from reference TRBV7-3 and TRBJ2-2, is GAGVSQTPSNKVTEKGKYVELRCDPISGHTALYWYRQSLGQGPEFLIYFQGTGAADDSGLPNDRFFAVRPEGSVSTLKIQRTERGDSAVYLCASSLYYSGELFFGEGSRLTVL.